The next 29 T cell receptor beta chains were all read from a single sample in a study of T-cell memory formation after mild COVID-19. MiXCR, run by TCRdb on the 5' RACE reads, gives a single entry per CDR3 protein. Of 580,000 or so distinct CDR3 sequences listed, 17% were seen once; the top ten hold 8.1%. Sequencing was performed on PBMCs or a T cell subset sorted from them (not recorded which). The receptors here all came from an adult woman who had mild COVID-19 (a few samples of this study predate the infection). Cell type and time point are not known.

V gene TRBV7-9 combines with J gene TRBJ2-1, with TRBD1 matching 10 bases. This CDR3 is 15 amino acids long. The trim removed 7 bases at V and 2 bases at J, leaving 5 bases unmatched. The germline CDR1 and CDR2 sequences are SEHNR and FQNEAQ (reference sequence). In DNA, the CDR3 is TGTGCCAGCATCAGAGGACAGGGGGCCTACAATGAGCAGTTCTTC. It yields the protein CASIRGQGAYNEQFF. The variable domain in full, completed from reference TRBV7-9 and TRBJ2-1, reads DTGVSQNPRHKITKRGQNVTFRCDPISEHNRLYWYRQTLGQGPEFLTYFQNEAQLEKSRLLSDRFSAERPKGSFSTLEIQRTEQGDSAMYLCASIRGQGAYNEQFFGPGTRLTVL.

A few counts support this clonotype. The chain joins TRBV4-3 to TRBJ2-7; 8 bases are a match to TRBD2. The CDR3 runs 16 residues. V shed 3 bases and J 2 bases; nucleotides not matched to a gene: 9. Germline V gene data show CDR1 as LGHNA and CDR2 as YSLEER. CDR3 coding DNA: TGCGCCAGCAGCCAGACCAGCGGGAGTCAAACCTACGAGCAGTACTTC. Translated, it gives CASSQTSGSQTYEQYF.

V gene TRBV6-2 or TRBV6-3 combines with J gene TRBJ2-7, with D uncertain. Germline values: CDR1 MNHEY, CDR2 SVGEGT. The CDR3 sequence is 14 residues long. The V end was cut by 5 bases, the J end by 2 bases, with 13 bases between. The CDR3 nucleotides are TGTGCCAGCAGTCTTTATGCCCCTCCCTACGAGCAGTACTTC. Translation gives CASSLYAPPYEQYF.

As concerns this clonotype: The junction departs from germline at one end; a sequencing error may be responsible. J is TRBJ1-5 and V is TRBV7-2; D unclear. The CDR3 spans 14 residues. CDR1 and CDR2 (germline): SGHTA, FQGNSA. CDR3 DNA: TGTGCCAGCAGGTTAGGACGGTCCAATCAGCCCCAGCATTTT. Encoded protein: CASRLGRSNQPQHF.

This clonotype was counted between two and nine times. The J gene is TRBJ1-1, the V gene TRBV27, with no clear D. CDR1 and CDR2 (germline): MNHEY, SMNVEV (reference sequence). Trimming pared 2 bases from V and 4 bases from J, leaving 14 bases between. CDR3 size: 15 residues. CDR3 residues: CASSLMRQVVTEAFF. Here the CDR3 DNA reads TGTGCCAGCAGTTTAATGAGGCAGGTCGTCACTGAAGCTTTCTTT.

This clonotype was observed a handful of times. The chain couples TRBV5-1 to TRBJ2-2; D gene ambiguous. Looked up from germline, CDR1 is SGHRS and CDR2 is YFSETQ. This CDR3 spans 16 amino acids. Trimming removed 3 bases from V and 1 base from J, with 13 bases in between. The CDR3 spells CASSSDPAVNTGELFF. The CDR3 DNA reads TGCGCCAGCAGCTCCGACCCCGCCGTGAACACCGGGGAGCTGTTTTTT.

This clonotype was seen more than once but under ten times. This chain connects TRBV7-9 to TRBJ2-5; D may be TRBD2 (6 bases). The CDR3 spans 16 residues. CDR1 is SEHNR, CDR2 FQNEAQ, per germline (reference sequence). The germline V and J ends were trimmed by 1 base and 4 bases, with 16 bases remaining between them. The CDR3 DNA sequence: TGTGCCAGCAGCTTAGTTGTCGGGGGATGGGGAGAGACCCAGTACTTC. Its translation is CASSLVVGGWGETQYF.

This sequence joins TRBV29-1 and TRBJ1-2; 7 nucleotides agree with TRBD1. CDR1 is SQVTM, CDR2 ANQGSEA, per germline. There are 14 residues in the CDR3. V shed 5 bases, J shed 4 bases, and the junction held 10 bases outside the gene matches. CDR3 residues: CSVSKQGRAYGYTF. CDR3 coding DNA: TGCAGCGTTTCGAAACAGGGGAGGGCCTATGGCTACACCTTC.

This chain uses TRBV7-6 with TRBJ2-5; D is perhaps TRBD1 (6 bases). Germline V lookup: CDR1 SGHVS, CDR2 FNYEAQ. Trimming took off 1 base at V and 5 bases at J, with 14 bases between the two ends. The CDR3 spans 15 residues. As DNA, the CDR3 is TGTGCCAGCAGCTTAGAGGGACACCCGAGGGAGACCCAGTACTTC. This gives the protein CASSLEGHPRETQYF.

The genes are TRBV19 and TRBJ1-1; the D gene is possibly TRBD1 (5 bases). V lost 8 bases and J lost 4, with 11 bases in between. The germline V gene encodes CDR1 LNHDA and CDR2 SQIVND (reference sequence). The CDR3 is 12 residues long. The DNA of the CDR3 is TGTGCCAGTTTAGAAGGGGCCACTGAAGCTTTCTTT. It translates to CASLEGATEAFF.

This clonotype has a count of ten or more. This rearrangement joins TRBV7-8 to TRBJ2-7, with 7 positions matching TRBD1. The V segment lost 2 bases and the J segment 6 bases; nucleotides outside the gene matches: 7. The CDR3 is 14 residues long. Germline V lookup: CDR1 SGHVS, CDR2 FQNEAQ. This chain's CDR3 is CASSLNRGPLEQYF. In DNA form, the CDR3 reads TGTGCCAGCAGCTTAAACAGGGGTCCTCTCGAGCAGTACTTC.

The V gene is TRBV7-3, the J gene TRBJ2-3; 8 bases fit TRBD2. Per the germline V gene, CDR1 is SGHTA and CDR2 is FQGTGA. This CDR3 is 16 amino acids long. Trimming took 4 bases from V and 3 from J; bases not matched to a gene: 9. DNA of the CDR3: TGTGCCAGCAGCTCTGAACTAGGCGGGAGGACAGATACGCAGTATTTT. Protein: CASSSELGGRTDTQYF.

In its sample, this clonotype was seen a few times. This chain joins TRBV6-1 and TRBJ1-1, with D uncertain. V dropped 0 bases and J dropped 5 bases, with 16 bases sitting between them. This CDR3 has 16 residues. Germline values: CDR1 MNHNS, CDR2 SASEGT. The CDR3 bases are TGTGCCAGCAGTGAAGCTTTATTGGCCCCGGGGACTGAAGCTTTCTTT. Protein product: CASSEALLAPGTEAFF.

In its sample, this clonotype was seen a few times. The rearrangement joins TRBV7-9 to TRBJ2-3, with 7 nucleotides matching TRBD2. The V gene end was trimmed by 5 bases and the J gene end by 2 bases; junction bases not matched to a gene: 10. CDR3 length equals 16 residues. Germline CDR1 SEHNR, CDR2 FQNEAQ (reference sequence). The CDR3 DNA is TGTGCCAGCAGCAGAGTGGCGGGGGTACTCACAGATACGCAGTATTTT. Protein: CASSRVAGVLTDTQYF.

V gene TRBV29-1 combines with J gene TRBJ2-1; the D is unclear. Germline V gives CDR1 SQVTM, CDR2 ANQGSEA. This CDR3 is 12 amino acids long. The V end was cut by 4 bases, the J end by 10 bases, with 14 bases between. The CDR3 is CSVGKLGREQFF. The CDR3 DNA reads as TGCAGCGTTGGAAAGTTAGGAAGGGAGCAGTTCTTC.

V usage is TRBV12-3 or TRBV12-4 and J usage is TRBJ1-3; 7 nucleotides align to TRBD1. This CDR3 has 14 amino acids. After removal of 11 bases from V and 4 bases from J, the junction contained 11 bases not matched to a gene. CDR3 nucleotides: TGTGCCGGGTTCCAGGGGGGGTCCGGAAACACCATATATTTT. It codes for CAGFQGGSGNTIYF.

The chain combines TRBV7-2 with TRBJ2-1; D is possibly TRBD2 (6 bases). CDR1 is SGHTA, CDR2 FQGNSA, per germline. V lost 1 base and J 6 bases, leaving 22 bases between the germline ends. The CDR3 is 18 residues long. CDR3 amino acids: CASSLEAPWRENGNEQFF. CDR3 in DNA: TGTGCCAGCAGCTTAGAGGCCCCGTGGAGGGAGAACGGCAATGAGCAGTTCTTC.

This chain uses TRBV7-2 with TRBJ1-4; D call uncertain. Germline V gene data show CDR1 as SGHTA and CDR2 as FQGNSA. CDR3 length: 14 residues. The V gene lost 3 bases and the J gene lost 3 bases, with 8 bases spanning the gap. The CDR3 is CASSLSPPNEKLFF. The CDR3 coding sequence is TGTGCCAGCAGCTTGAGTCCCCCTAATGAAAAACTGTTTTTT. Filled out from reference TRBV7-2 and TRBJ1-4, the complete variable domain reads GAGVSQSPSNKVTEKGKDVELRCDPISGHTALYWYRQSLGQGLEFLIYFQGNSAPDKSGLPSDRFSAERTGGSVSTLTIQRTQQEDSAVYLCASSLSPPNEKLFFGSGTQLSVL.

The chain carries TRBV6-6 and TRBJ1-3; D possibly corresponds to TRBD1 (6 bases). The ends were cut back, 4 bases at V and 3 bases at J, with 10 bases in the middle. The CDR3 has 14 residues. CDR1 and CDR2 from the germline V gene are MNHNY and SVGAGI (reference sequence). The CDR3 DNA reads TGTGCCAGCAGTTCCAGGGGTTTTGGAAACACCATATATTTT. Amino acids: CASSSRGFGNTIYF.

The chain combines TRBV29-1 with TRBJ2-3, with D maybe TRBD2 (5 bases). The V gene lost 0 bases and the J gene lost 0 bases, with 13 bases spanning the gap. The germline V gene has CDR1 SQVTM and CDR2 ANQGSEA. The length of the CDR3 is 16 residues. CDR3 sequence (DNA): TGCAGCGTTGAAGATCGGGCGGGCAGTAGCACAGATACGCAGTATTTT. Its protein product is CSVEDRAGSSTDTQYF.

This clonotype was observed a few times. This chain joins TRBV13 and TRBJ2-7; perhaps D is TRBD1 or TRBD2 (5 bases each). Germline-derived CDR1 and CDR2 are PRHDT and FYEKMQ (reference sequence). Trimming took off 5 bases at V and 3 bases at J, with 14 bases between the two ends. The CDR3 loop spans 14 amino acids. The CDR3 sequence is CASSPRDRDYEQYF. The CDR3 coding sequence is TGTGCCAGCAGCCCTCGGGACCGAGACTACGAGCAGTACTTC.

This sequence joins TRBV29-1 and TRBJ2-1; 11 positions agree with TRBD2. Germline trimming cut 6 bases from V and 3 bases from J; bases unmatched to any gene: 4. CDR3 size: 14 residues. CDR1 SQVTM and CDR2 ANQGSEA come from the germline V gene. The CDR3 DNA reads TGCAGCGTCGTAGCGGGAGGGATCTACAATGAGCAGTTCTTC. Encoded protein: CSVVAGGIYNEQFF.

This clonotype turned up a few times. The rearrangement joins TRBV7-3 to TRBJ2-3; D remains unclear. The germline CDR1 and CDR2 sequences are SGHTA and FQGTGA. The length of the CDR3 is 15 residues. V lost 5 bases and J 4 bases, leaving 16 bases between the germline ends. CDR3 sequence (DNA): TGTGCCAGCAGCCTGACCCCCTTCGGTGCAGATACGCAGTATTTT. Its translation: CASSLTPFGADTQYF.

The chain has TRBV19 and TRBJ2-7; 10 bases align to TRBD2. This CDR3 spans 14 amino acids. V gave up 6 bases and J gave up 4 bases; unmatched junction bases: 6. Germline CDR1 reads LNHDA; CDR2 reads SQIVND (reference sequence). In DNA, the CDR3 is TGTGCCAGTAGCTGGGGTAGCGGGAGGTACGAGCAGTACTTC. This gives the protein CASSWGSGRYEQYF.

Remarks on this clonotype: At one boundary the junction diverges from the germline segment, which might be a read error. This chain links TRBV7-7 with TRBJ2-5; D possibly matches TRBD1 or TRBD2 (6 bases each). This CDR3 has 15 amino acids. In germline, CDR1 is SSHAT, CDR2 FNYEAQ (reference sequence). CDR3: CASSLGGFGSETQYF. In DNA form, the CDR3 reads TGTGCTAGCAGCTTAGGGGGGTTCGGATCGGAGACCCAGTACTTC.

This chain joins TRBV12-3 or TRBV12-4 and TRBJ1-2; D call uncertain. The CDR3 runs to 14 residues. Deletions cut 0 bases from V and 6 bases from J, with 11 bases between. The CDR3 bases are TGTGCCAGCAGTTTAGCGTACCAGGAGAATGGCTACACCTTC. This codes for CASSLAYQENGYTF.

The rearrangement uses TRBV10-3 and TRBJ2-1; TRBD2 matches 8 bases. Germline V gene data show CDR1 as ENHRY and CDR2 as SYGVKD. This CDR3 comprises 16 residues. With V trimmed by 0 bases and J by 6 bases, 7 bases remained unmatched. The DNA for the CDR3 is TGTGCCATCAGTGAGTCGGGGCTAGCGGGCGGCAATGAGCAGTTCTTC. It is translated as CAISESGLAGGNEQFF.

About this clonotype itself: One end of the junction varies from germline; a read error may be responsible. The rearrangement links TRBV9 to TRBJ2-7; no clear D. CDR3 size: 11 residues. Germline values: CDR1 SGDLS, CDR2 YYNGEE. The CDR3 spells CASSVGYMDIF. The CDR3 bases are TGTGCCAGCAGCGTAGGGTATATGGATATCTTC.

This clonotype was seen a handful of times. This sequence joins TRBV10-3 and TRBJ2-3, with unresolved D. The CDR3 has 13 residues. V was clipped by 0 bases and J by 6 bases, with 7 bases between them. The V gene's germline CDR1 is ENHRY and CDR2 SYGVKD. The CDR3 loop reads CAISESGADTQYF. DNA for the CDR3: TGTGCCATCAGTGAGTCGGGTGCCGATACGCAGTATTTT.